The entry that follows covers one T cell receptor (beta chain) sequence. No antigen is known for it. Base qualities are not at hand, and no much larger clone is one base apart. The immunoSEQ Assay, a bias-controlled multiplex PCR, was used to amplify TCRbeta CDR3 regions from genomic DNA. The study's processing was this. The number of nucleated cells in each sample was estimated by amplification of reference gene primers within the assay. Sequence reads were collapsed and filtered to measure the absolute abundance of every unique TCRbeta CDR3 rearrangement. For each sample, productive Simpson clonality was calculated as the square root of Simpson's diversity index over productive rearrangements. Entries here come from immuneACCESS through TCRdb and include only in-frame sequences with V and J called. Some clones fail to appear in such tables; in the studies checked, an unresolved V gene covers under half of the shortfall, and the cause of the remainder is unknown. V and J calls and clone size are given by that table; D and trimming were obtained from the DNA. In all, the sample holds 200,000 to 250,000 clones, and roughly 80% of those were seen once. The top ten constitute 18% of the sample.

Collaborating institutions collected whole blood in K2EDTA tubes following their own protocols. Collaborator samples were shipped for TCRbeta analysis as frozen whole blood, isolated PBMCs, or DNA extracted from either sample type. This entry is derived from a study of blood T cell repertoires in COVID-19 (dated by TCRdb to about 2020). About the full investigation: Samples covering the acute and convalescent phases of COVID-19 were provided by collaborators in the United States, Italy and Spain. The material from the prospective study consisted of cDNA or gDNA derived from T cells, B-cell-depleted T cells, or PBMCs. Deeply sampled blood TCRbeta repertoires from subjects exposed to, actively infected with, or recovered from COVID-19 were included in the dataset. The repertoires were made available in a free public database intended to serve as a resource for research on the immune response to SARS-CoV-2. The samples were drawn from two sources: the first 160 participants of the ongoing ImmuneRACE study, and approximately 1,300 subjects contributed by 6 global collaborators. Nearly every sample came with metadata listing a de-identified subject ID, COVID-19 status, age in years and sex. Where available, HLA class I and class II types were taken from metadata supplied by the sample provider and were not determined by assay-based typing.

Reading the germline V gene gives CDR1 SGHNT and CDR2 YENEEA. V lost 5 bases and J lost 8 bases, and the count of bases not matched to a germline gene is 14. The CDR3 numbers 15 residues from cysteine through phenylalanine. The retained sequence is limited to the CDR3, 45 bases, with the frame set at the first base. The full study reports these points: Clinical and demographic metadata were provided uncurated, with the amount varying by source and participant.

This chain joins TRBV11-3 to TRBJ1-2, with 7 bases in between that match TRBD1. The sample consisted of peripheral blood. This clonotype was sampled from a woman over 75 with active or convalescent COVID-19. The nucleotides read TGTGCCAGCAGCCCGAGGGGGCGGGACCGCGTAGGCTACACCTTC. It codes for CASSPRGRDRVGYTF.